This paragraph reports one TCR beta chain. Its antigen remains unidentified. This sample stems from a study of CXCR3-negative and CXCR3-positive naive CD8 T cells. The CDR3 extends over 14 amino acids. Germline V gene data show CDR1 as SGHRS and CDR2 as YFSETQ. Study-wide points: For CXCR3-positive naive cells, TRB CDR3s were more hydrophobic than those of CXCR3-negative naive cells.

Researchers prepared the TRB cDNA libraries using 5' RACE with UMI labels. TCRdb derives one entry per CDR3 protein from the 5' RACE reads, leaving out DNA. The data show about 50,000 distinct CDR3 sequences, and the top ten clones hold 0.55% to 0.6%. The receptor was isolated from a human donor in good health. Some clones in this sample may be carry-over from other donors' samples. Material: naive CXCR3+ CD8+ T cells from blood. Subset reported: CD45RO-CCR7+CD27+CD95- naive CD8+ T cells expressing CXCR3 (TNR3+). V is TRBV5-1 and J is TRBJ2-1; TCRdb outputs TRBD1, but without DNA this stays unchecked. The CDR3 here is CASSPLDSPVEQFF.